The rows below give T cell receptor beta chains drawn from one sample of a study of Ad26.COV2.S vaccination and SARS-CoV-2 variants. Assay used: immunoSEQ multiplex PCR; TCRdb lists only in-frame clones, some missing. The table records under 600,000 clones, 89% of them present only once. The input for sequencing was peripheral blood, taken in a trial of Ad26.COV2.S vaccine versus placebo. These receptors came from a person aged 18-65 years who received the Ad26.COV2.S COVID-19 vaccine or a placebo. Each CDR3 is given with its conserved first and last residue. Fields, in order: J gene, D gene, V gene, clone size, CDR3 protein, CDR3 DNA. A D gene is named only where the DNA matches it firmly. A row's size may be missing; if present it is once, few, many or a size class.

j_gene: TRBJ1-2
d_gene: TRBD1
v_gene: TRBV12-3/TRBV12-4
abundance: -
CDR3aa: CASREQGRHGYTF
CDR3nt: TGTGCCAGCAGAGAACAGGGGAGACATGGCTACACCTTC

j_gene: TRBJ2-5
d_gene: -
v_gene: TRBV30
abundance: -
CDR3aa: CAWTPRVRETQYF
CDR3nt: TGTGCCTGGACCCCTAGAGTGAGAGAGACCCAGTACTTC

j_gene: TRBJ1-6
d_gene: -
v_gene: TRBV30
abundance: few
CDR3aa: CAWSLVISYNSPLHF
CDR3nt: TGTGCCTGGAGTTTGGTCATCTCCTATAATTCACCCCTCCACTTT

j_gene: TRBJ1-2
d_gene: -
v_gene: TRBV6-2/TRBV6-3
abundance: -
CDR3aa: CASSYGYANYGYTF
CDR3nt: TGTGCCAGCAGTTACGGGTACGCTAACTATGGCTACACCTTC

j_gene: TRBJ1-2
d_gene: -
v_gene: TRBV18
abundance: -
CDR3aa: CASSSATNYGYTF
CDR3nt: TGTGCCAGCTCTTCCGCAACGAACTATGGCTACACCTTC

j_gene: TRBJ2-7
d_gene: -
v_gene: TRBV6-5
abundance: -
CDR3aa: CASSYGGTQLYF
CDR3nt: TGTGCCAGCAGTTACGGTGGGACCCAGCTGTACTTC

j_gene: TRBJ2-6
d_gene: -
v_gene: TRBV7-9
abundance: -
CDR3aa: CASSLATGISGANVLTF
CDR3nt: TGTGCCAGCAGCTTAGCGACAGGTATCTCTGGGGCCAACGTCCTGACTTTC

j_gene: TRBJ2-5
d_gene: -
v_gene: TRBV30
abundance: -
CDR3aa: CAWSVGTQETQYF
CDR3nt: TGTGCCTGGAGTGTAGGGACCCAAGAGACCCAGTACTTC

j_gene: TRBJ2-7
d_gene: -
v_gene: TRBV7-2
abundance: -
CDR3aa: CASSFAGVGFGPYEQYF
CDR3nt: TGTGCCAGCAGCTTTGCCGGGGTAGGTTTCGGGCCCTACGAGCAGTACTTC

j_gene: TRBJ1-1
d_gene: TRBD1
v_gene: TRBV7-2
abundance: few
CDR3aa: CASSLTGAGMNTEAFF
CDR3nt: TGTGCCAGCAGCTTAACAGGGGCCGGGATGAACACTGAAGCTTTCTTT

j_gene: TRBJ2-7
d_gene: -
v_gene: TRBV12-5
abundance: few
CDR3aa: CASGLVRGSSYEQYF
CDR3nt: TGTGCTAGTGGTTTGGTTCGGGGGAGCTCCTACGAGCAGTACTTC

j_gene: TRBJ1-4
d_gene: -
v_gene: TRBV3-1/TRBV3-2
abundance: -
CDR3aa: CASSQGDMGGLFF
CDR3nt: TGTGCCAGCAGCCAAGGGGACATGGGAGGACTGTTTTTT

j_gene: TRBJ1-1
d_gene: -
v_gene: TRBV2
abundance: once
CDR3aa: CASSVGAGSGSTEAFF
CDR3nt: TGTGCCAGCAGTGTTGGGGCAGGGTCGGGGAGCACTGAAGCTTTCTTT

j_gene: TRBJ2-5
d_gene: TRBD2
v_gene: TRBV9
abundance: few
CDR3aa: CASSVGGTSGGDQETQYF
CDR3nt: TGTGCCAGCAGCGTAGGAGGGACTAGCGGGGGGGACCAAGAGACCCAGTACTTC

j_gene: TRBJ1-2
d_gene: TRBD1
v_gene: TRBV19
abundance: -
CDR3aa: CASTLRQGIGGYTF
CDR3nt: TGTGCCAGTACCCTTCGACAGGGGATAGGCGGCTACACCTTC

j_gene: TRBJ2-3
d_gene: TRBD2
v_gene: TRBV18
abundance: -
CDR3aa: CASSLLLMTSGSTDTQYF
CDR3nt: TGTGCCAGCTCACTCCTCCTGATGACTAGCGGGAGCACAGATACGCAGTATTTT

j_gene: TRBJ1-1
d_gene: -
v_gene: TRBV18
abundance: few
CDR3aa: CASSPYSDRDTEAFF
CDR3nt: TGTGCCAGCTCACCTTACAGTGACAGAGACACTGAAGCTTTCTTT

j_gene: TRBJ1-2
d_gene: -
v_gene: TRBV7-9
abundance: -
CDR3aa: CASSLGQLYGYTF
CDR3nt: TGTGCCAGCAGCCTAGGCCAGTTATATGGCTACACCTTC

j_gene: TRBJ1-1
d_gene: -
v_gene: TRBV10-1
abundance: -
CDR3aa: CASSESWNTEAFF
CDR3nt: TGCGCCAGCAGTGAGTCCTGGAACACTGAAGCTTTCTTT

j_gene: TRBJ2-2
d_gene: TRBD2
v_gene: TRBV18
abundance: -
CDR3aa: CASSRLTSGGSATGELFF
CDR3nt: TGTGCCAGCTCACGCCTTACTAGCGGGGGGTCTGCGACCGGGGAGCTGTTTTTT

j_gene: TRBJ1-3
d_gene: -
v_gene: TRBV19
abundance: -
CDR3aa: CASSAIPNFSGNTIYF
CDR3nt: TGTGCCAGTAGCGCCATCCCGAATTTCTCTGGAAACACCATATATTTT

j_gene: TRBJ2-7
d_gene: -
v_gene: TRBV2
abundance: -
CDR3aa: CASSLGQKTYEQYF
CDR3nt: TGTGCCAGCAGTCTGGGGCAGAAAACGTACGAGCAGTACTTC

j_gene: TRBJ2-1
d_gene: TRBD1
v_gene: TRBV4-1
abundance: -
CDR3aa: CASSLRKGDRSHEQFF
CDR3nt: TGCGCCAGCAGCCTACGAAAGGGGGACAGGTCCCATGAGCAGTTCTTC

j_gene: TRBJ2-7
d_gene: -
v_gene: TRBV29-1
abundance: -
CDR3aa: CSVGTAEQYF
CDR3nt: TGCAGCGTTGGGACAGCCGAGCAGTACTTC

j_gene: TRBJ1-2
d_gene: TRBD1
v_gene: TRBV30
abundance: -
CDR3aa: CAWRKDRGSYGYTF
CDR3nt: TGTGCCTGGAGGAAGGACAGGGGAAGCTATGGCTACACCTTC

j_gene: TRBJ1-6
d_gene: -
v_gene: TRBV12-3/TRBV12-4
abundance: -
CDR3aa: CASSLQENSPLHF
CDR3nt: TGTGCCAGCAGTTTACAGGAGAATTCACCCCTCCACTTT

j_gene: TRBJ2-7
d_gene: -
v_gene: TRBV4-3
abundance: -
CDR3aa: CASSQDRGRAYEQYF
CDR3nt: TGCGCCAGCAGCCAAGACAGGGGACGAGCCTACGAGCAGTACTTC

j_gene: TRBJ2-5
d_gene: -
v_gene: TRBV9
abundance: -
CDR3aa: CASSEGAAQETQYF
CDR3nt: TGTGCCAGCAGCGAAGGGGCAGCCCAAGAGACCCAGTACTTC

j_gene: TRBJ2-3
d_gene: TRBD2
v_gene: TRBV3-1/TRBV3-2
abundance: -
CDR3aa: CASSQVSPSGGLATQYF
CDR3nt: TGTGCCAGCAGCCAAGTTAGTCCTAGCGGGGGATTAGCTACGCAGTATTTT

j_gene: TRBJ1-2
d_gene: TRBD1
v_gene: TRBV14
abundance: once
CDR3aa: CASSQEQGAQYGYTF
CDR3nt: TGTGCCAGCAGCCAAGAGCAGGGGGCGCAGTATGGCTACACCTTC

j_gene: TRBJ2-1
d_gene: -
v_gene: TRBV7-2
abundance: -
CDR3aa: CASSLPFGDEQFF
CDR3nt: TGTGCCAGCAGCTTACCTTTCGGCGATGAGCAGTTCTTC

j_gene: TRBJ1-4
d_gene: -
v_gene: TRBV27
abundance: -
CDR3aa: CASRGQGHNEKLFF
CDR3nt: TGTGCCAGCAGGGGCCAGGGCCATAATGAAAAACTGTTTTTT

j_gene: TRBJ1-2
d_gene: -
v_gene: TRBV28
abundance: once
CDR3aa: CASSAPAGATYGYTF
CDR3nt: TGTGCCAGCAGTGCTCCCGCCGGGGCCACCTATGGCTACACCTTC

j_gene: TRBJ2-7
d_gene: TRBD1
v_gene: TRBV24-1
abundance: -
CDR3aa: CASQRQTDRLGYEQYF
CDR3nt: TGTGCCTCTCAAAGACAGACGGACAGGTTGGGGTACGAGCAGTACTTC

j_gene: TRBJ2-1
d_gene: -
v_gene: TRBV27
abundance: -
CDR3aa: CASSLGFYGYEQFF
CDR3nt: TGTGCCAGCAGTTTGGGATTTTACGGCTATGAGCAGTTCTTC

j_gene: TRBJ1-3
d_gene: -
v_gene: TRBV30
abundance: -
CDR3aa: CAWRRADAEGYTIYF
CDR3nt: TGTGCCTGGCGCCGGGCGGACGCCGAGGGCTACACCATATATTTT

j_gene: TRBJ1-6
d_gene: -
v_gene: TRBV2
abundance: -
CDR3aa: CASTGSPNSPLHF
CDR3nt: TGTGCCAGCACCGGATCCCCCAATTCACCCCTCCACTTT

j_gene: TRBJ1-6
d_gene: TRBD1
v_gene: TRBV25-1
abundance: -
CDR3aa: CASSSTGGLAPLHF
CDR3nt: TGTGCCAGCAGTTCGACAGGGGGCTTAGCACCCCTCCACTTT

j_gene: TRBJ2-5
d_gene: TRBD1
v_gene: TRBV6-6
abundance: -
CDR3aa: CASSSSSTGGETQYF
CDR3nt: TGTGCCAGCAGTTCATCTTCGACAGGGGGAGAGACCCAGTACTTC

j_gene: TRBJ1-2
d_gene: -
v_gene: TRBV2
abundance: few
CDR3aa: CASSKGDEVGYTF
CDR3nt: TGTGCCAGCAGTAAAGGGGACGAAGTAGGCTACACCTTC

j_gene: TRBJ2-1
d_gene: -
v_gene: TRBV28
abundance: -
CDR3aa: CASSQGFTYNEQFF
CDR3nt: TGTGCCAGCAGTCAGGGTTTTACCTACAATGAGCAGTTCTTC